Described below is a single TCR beta chain sequence and its context. Its recognized antigen is unknown. No much larger clonotype is one base removed from it; base qualities were not supplied. These data originate in a study of blood T cell repertoires in COVID-19 (dated by TCRdb to about 2020). About the full investigation: Samples from collaborators originated in the United States, Italy and Spain and spanned both the acute and convalescent phases of COVID-19. The prospective study material was composed of cDNA or gDNA derived from T cells, B-cell-depleted T cells, or PBMCs. Deeply sampled blood TCRbeta repertoires from subjects exposed to, actively infected with, or recovered from COVID-19 were included in the dataset. The repertoires were released in a freely available public database meant as a resource for research on the immune response to SARS-CoV-2. The samples were drawn from two sources: the first 160 participants of the ongoing ImmuneRACE study, and 1,000 to 1,500 subjects contributed by 6 global collaborators. The sample metadata nearly always contained a de-identified subject ID, COVID-19 status, age in years and sex. HLA class I and class II types, where available, came from metadata supplied by the sample provider rather than from assay-based typing. Overall results and qualifications from the work: The amount of clinical and demographic metadata varied by source and participant and was provided uncurated.

V gives up 7 bases and J gives up 4 bases, and the segment between their germline ends measures 14 bases. CDR1 and CDR2 were assigned from the germline V gene (reference sequence) as LNHDA and SQIVND. Counted from cysteine to phenylalanine, this CDR3 has 14 amino acids. CDR3 DNA is the only sequence kept; it has 42 bases, read in frame from the first base. Whole blood was collected in K2EDTA tubes by collaborating institutions according to the institutions' own protocols. For TCRbeta analysis, collaborators shipped samples as frozen whole blood, isolated PBMCs, or DNA extracted from either of those sample types. TCRbeta CDR3 regions were amplified from genomic DNA by means of the immunoSEQ Assay, a bias-controlled multiplex PCR. As for how the authors treated the data: Within the assay, amplification of reference gene primers was used to estimate how many nucleated cells each sample contained. To quantify the absolute abundance of each unique TCRbeta CDR3 rearrangement, sequence reads were collapsed and filtered. Productive Simpson clonality was computed per sample as the square root of Simpson's diversity index over productive rearrangements. Imported from immuneACCESS, the table was reduced by TCRdb to in-frame sequences with V and J called. These copies leave out some clones; in studies compared against another copy, an unresolved V gene accounts for under half, and the cause of the remainder is not known. V, J and clone size reflect that table, while D and trimming were determined from the DNA. The sample table shows approximately 350,000 clones, and around 92% are seen once. More than 1% of the sample is in the top ten clones.

The TCR comes from a man aged 40-50 years with acute or convalescent COVID-19. The chain is made from TRBV19 and TRBJ1-5; matching of 5 bases hints at TRBD1 as the D gene. Sequenced sample: peripheral blood. The DNA reads TGTGCCAGTATGCCGGGGGTATGGAATCAGCCCCAGCATTTT. It translates as CASMPGVWNQPQHF.